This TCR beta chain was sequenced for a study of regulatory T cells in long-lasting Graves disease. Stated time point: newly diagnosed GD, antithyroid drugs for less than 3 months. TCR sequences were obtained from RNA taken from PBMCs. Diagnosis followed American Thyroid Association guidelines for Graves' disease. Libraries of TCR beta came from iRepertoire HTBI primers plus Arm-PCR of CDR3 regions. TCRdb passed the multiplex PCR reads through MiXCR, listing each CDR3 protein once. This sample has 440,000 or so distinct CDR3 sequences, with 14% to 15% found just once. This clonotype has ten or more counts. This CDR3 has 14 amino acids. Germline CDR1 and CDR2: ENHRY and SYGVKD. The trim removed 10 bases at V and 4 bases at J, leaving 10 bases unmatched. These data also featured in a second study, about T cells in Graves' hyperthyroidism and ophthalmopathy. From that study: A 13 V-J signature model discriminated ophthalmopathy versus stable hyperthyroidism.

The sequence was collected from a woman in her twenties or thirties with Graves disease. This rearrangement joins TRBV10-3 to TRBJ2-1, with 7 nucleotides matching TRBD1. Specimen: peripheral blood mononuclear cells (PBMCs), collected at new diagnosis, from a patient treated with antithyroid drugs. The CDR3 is CATTTGEGYNEQFF. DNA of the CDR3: TGTGCCACTACAACAGGGGAAGGGTACAATGAGCAGTTCTTC.